This T cell receptor beta chain stems from a study of early T cells in non-severe SARS-CoV-2 infection (dated by TCRdb to about 2021). In the study overall: Because TCR sequencing was done on bulk RNA from unsorted whole blood, the alpha and beta chains could not be paired. Results and caveats for the whole study, not just this receptor: VDJdb matching was skewed toward anti-spike CD8 responses and likely underestimated virus-specific expansions by missing private and CD4 specificities.

The study was a case-control design nested within a healthcare worker cohort in London, UK, with weekly nasopharyngeal swab PCR tests and blood sampling. Healthcare workers were recruited between 23 and 31 March 2020, during the week of the UK lockdown, and were followed weekly for up to 16 weeks. As to this clonotype: Its antigen is still unknown. No base quality values were provided; no much bigger clone lies one nucleotide off.

Library prep was done by 5' RACE. TCRdb shows the sequencer as NextSeq 500. Unique molecular identifiers were attached to individual cDNA molecules in the TCR library protocol so that sequencing error and PCR bias could be corrected. Both TCR alpha and beta chains were sequenced, and tight co-correlation was observed between alpha and beta sequence abundances in each sample. On the authors' methods: Decombinator V4 was used to perform V gene, J gene and CDR3 annotation of TCR sequences. TCRs were defined as expanded if a significant change between any two time points was detected under a Poisson model with p below 0.0001. TCR abundances were normalised to the total number of TCRs sequenced in each sample and reported as counts per million. TRAV1-2 paired with TRAJ12, TRAJ20 or TRAJ33 defined MAIT TCRs, while TRAV10 paired with TRAJ18 defined iNKT TCRs. VDJdb, accessed on 1 November 2021, was searched for TCRs annotated for CMV, EBV and SARS-CoV-2, and TCRs annotated for more than one antigen were excluded. TCRdb trimmed the raw reads at Q25, called clones with MiXCR and kept productive beta chains. Merged by CDR3 protein, the rows form single entries marked with the most common genes and DNA. None of the V and J calls come from the authors' own analysis; TCRdb made them. This sample comprises tens of thousands of distinct CDR3 sequences, roughly 10% of them detected only once. The top ten clones comprise 6.5% of the sample.

CDR1 and CDR2, looked up from the germline V gene (reference sequence), are GTSNPN and SVGIG. Trimming takes 3 bases from V and 4 bases from J, and the germline ends sit 11 bases apart. From the cysteine up to the phenylalanine, the CDR3 has a length of 13 residues. Only the CDR3 DNA is retained, 39 bases long and in frame from the first base. The rearrangement combines TRBV30 with TRBJ2-3; the D gene lacks a confident call. The TCR originated in an adult who was a healthcare worker with PCR-confirmed SARS-CoV-2 infection or an uninfected control (not recorded which). The specimen was whole blood. CDR3 loop: CAWRLDLADTQYF. The sequence in DNA is TGTGCCTGGAGGCTAGACCTCGCAGATACGCAGTATTTT.